The 8 T cell receptor beta chains below were found in one sample sequenced in a study of blood T cells in healthy people across ages. A J-beta primer mix and a sample-barcoded 5' primer were used in a second PCR of roughly 6 to 12 cycles. MiXCR, applied by TCRdb to the 5' RACE reads, yields one record per CDR3 protein. The table has around 1.7 million distinct CDR3 sequences, 28% seen once. The sequenced material came from blood. The receptor set was obtained from a woman in her 30s in good health.

The chain recombines TRBV6-1 with TRBJ1-1, with 9 bases matching TRBD1. The CDR3 loop spans 13 amino acids. V shed 7 bases, J shed 4 bases, and the junction held 4 bases outside the gene matches. Germline V gene sequence: CDR1 MNHNS, CDR2 SASEGT. CDR3 nucleotide sequence: TGTGCCAGCATCTCGACAGGGGGCACTGAAGCTTTCTTT. This encodes CASISTGGTEAFF.

The genes are TRBV20-1 and TRBJ1-4; no clear D. The V end was cut by 6 bases, the J end by 8 bases, with 13 bases between. Per germline, CDR1 DFQATT and CDR2 SNEGSKA (reference sequence). CDR3 length equals 12 residues. The CDR3 DNA reads as TGCAGTGCGATACAGATTGGCGAAAAACTGTTTTTT. This gives the protein CSAIQIGEKLFF.

J is TRBJ2-5 and V is TRBV20-1; 7 nucleotides match TRBD2. The CDR3 has 18 residues. CDR1 is DFQATT and CDR2 is SNEGSKA in the germline V gene (reference sequence). V was clipped by 3 bases and J by 11 bases; unmatched bases: 27. Written as DNA, the CDR3 is TGCAGTGCTAGTTCGGTGGTCGCTAGCGGTACCCCTTTCAATGAGCAGTACTTC. Translation gives CSASSVVASGTPFNEQYF.

This clonotype was found a few times. This chain links TRBV15 with TRBJ1-2; D is possibly TRBD1 (5 bases). Trimming pared 8 bases from V and 1 base from J, leaving 8 bases between. The length of the CDR3 is 12 residues. Germline loops: CDR1 LNHNV, CDR2 YYDKDF (reference sequence). CDR3 in amino acids: CATGHYNYGYTF. CDR3 nucleotides: TGTGCCACCGGACATTATAACTATGGCTACACCTTC.

This clonotype has a handful of counts. A much larger clonotype is one base distant, so this may be a read error. The rearrangement links TRBV5-1 to TRBJ2-7; 8 bases are shared with TRBD1. CDR3 length: 14 amino acids. Unmatched junction bases numbered 8, after V lost 6 bases and J lost 3 bases. Germline CDR1 SGHRS, CDR2 YFSETQ. The CDR3 reads CASKGSDRGYEQYF. The CDR3 DNA follows: TGCGCCAGCAAAGGTTCCGACAGGGGCTACGAGCAGTACTTC.

V usage is TRBV5-1 and J usage is TRBJ2-1; D might be TRBD1 (6 bases). This CDR3 spans 15 amino acids. Germline CDR1 and CDR2: SGHRS and YFSETQ. V was trimmed by 2 bases and J by 9 bases, leaving 18 bases between them. CDR3 region: CASSFRAGVFGEQFF. DNA for the CDR3: TGCGCCAGCAGCTTCAGGGCAGGGGTATTTGGTGAGCAGTTCTTC.

This clonotype appeared many times. The V and J genes are TRBV5-1 and TRBJ2-1; the D is unclear. The V end was cut by 0 bases, the J end by 7 bases, with 8 bases between. Germline assignment: CDR1 SGHRS and CDR2 YFSETQ. The CDR3 consists of 13 residues. CDR3 region: CASSLGIGNEQFF. The CDR3 nucleotides read TGCGCCAGCAGCTTGGGTATCGGGAATGAGCAGTTCTTC.

Many counts were recorded for this clonotype. The chain joins TRBV20-1 to TRBJ2-3; D tentatively fits TRBD1 or TRBD2 (5 bases each). Trimming removed 6 bases from V and 6 bases from J, with 16 bases in between. This CDR3 has 13 amino acids. Germline assignment: CDR1 DFQATT and CDR2 SNEGSKA (reference sequence). The CDR3: CSARDPPADTQYF. The CDR3 nucleotides are TGCAGTGCCAGGGACCCTCCGGCGGATACGCAGTATTTT.